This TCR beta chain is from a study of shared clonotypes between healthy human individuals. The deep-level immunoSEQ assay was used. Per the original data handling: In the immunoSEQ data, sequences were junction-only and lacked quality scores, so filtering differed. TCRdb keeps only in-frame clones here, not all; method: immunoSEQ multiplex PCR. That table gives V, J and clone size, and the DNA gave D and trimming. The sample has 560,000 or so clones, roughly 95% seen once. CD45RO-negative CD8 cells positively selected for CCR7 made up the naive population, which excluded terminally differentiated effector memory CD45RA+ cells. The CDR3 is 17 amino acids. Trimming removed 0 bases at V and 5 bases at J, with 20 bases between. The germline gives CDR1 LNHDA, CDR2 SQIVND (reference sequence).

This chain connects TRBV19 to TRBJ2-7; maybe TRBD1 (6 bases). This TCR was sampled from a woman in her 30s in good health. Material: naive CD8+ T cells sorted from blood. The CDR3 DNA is TGTGCCAGTAGTATAGACCTCGACAGGTCGGGGTATCACGAGCAGTACTTC. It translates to CASSIDLDRSGYHEQYF.